The TCR beta chain under discussion was sequenced for a study of cytomegalovirus exposure and HLA in healthy donors. On the study more broadly: The approximately 120 validation repertoires and the roughly 700 first-cohort repertoires shared a platform, a later analysis reported.

The study, taken as a whole, reports: Reports described diagnosis of cytomegalovirus status by the classifier as highly specific and sensitive. In a later analysis, first-cohort TCR clusters were found to tend to co-occur in the 120 validation repertoires.

As regards this clone: Antigen unknown.

TCRdb keeps only in-frame clones here, not all; method: immunoSEQ multiplex PCR. Found here are 160,000 or so clones, approximately 90% of them singletons; the top ten hold about 1.5%. The origin of this receptor is a woman in her thirties in good health and CMV-seronegative. Sequencing was carried out using PBMCs.

This CDR3 reads CASADRVNQPQHF. The CDR3, as DNA: TGTGCCAGCGCCGACAGGGTCAATCAGCCCCAGCATTTT. V usage is TRBV27 and J usage is TRBJ1-5; 7 nucleotides agree with TRBD1. V shed 8 bases, J shed 3 bases, and the junction held 4 bases outside the gene matches. The germline V gene encodes CDR1 MNHEY and CDR2 SMNVEV (reference sequence). The CDR3 sequence is 13 residues long.